These 3 T cell receptor beta chains came from one sample sequenced in a study of T cell responses to AZD1222 COVID-19 vaccine. Assay used: immunoSEQ multiplex PCR; TCRdb lists only in-frame clones, some missing. The sample contains some 110,000 clones, more than 70% of which appear only once. The specimen comprised peripheral blood, sampled 28 days after the second AZD1222 dose. The origin of the receptors is an adult who received the AZD1222 COVID-19 vaccine.

V usage is TRBV19 and J usage is TRBJ2-2; D remains unclear. Trimming left V 5 bases short and J 3 bases short, with 16 bases between. The germline CDR1 and CDR2 sequences are LNHDA and SQIVND (reference sequence). The CDR3 runs 16 residues. CDR3 DNA sequence: TGTGCCAGTAGTCCCCGAATACTGGAAGACACCGGGGAGCTGTTTTTT. Translating gives CASSPRILEDTGELFF.

V usage is TRBV4-1 and J usage is TRBJ1-1; tentative D call: TRBD1 (6 bases). The CDR3 contains 13 residues. V dropped 3 bases and J dropped 8 bases, with 13 bases sitting between them. CDR1 is MGHRA, CDR2 YSYEKL, per germline. The CDR3 nucleotides read TGCGCCAGCAGCCAGGTGGGGGGGCCAGAAGCTTTCTTT. The encoded protein is CASSQVGGPEAFF.

The table lists this clone with a count of one. V is TRBV5-1 and J is TRBJ1-1; D gene unclear. Trimming pared 0 bases from V and 5 bases from J, leaving 8 bases between. Germline CDR1 and CDR2: SGHRS and YFSETQ. This CDR3 contains 13 residues. The CDR3 protein is CASSLVQPTEAFF. The CDR3 region has the DNA TGCGCCAGCAGCTTGGTACAGCCAACTGAAGCTTTCTTT.